This T cell receptor (beta chain) was identified in a study of blood T cell repertoires in COVID-19. Trimming stripped 2 bases from V and 4 bases from J, with 6 bases between. This CDR3 is built from 13 residues. CDR1 and CDR2 from the germline V gene are MNHNS and SASEGT. TCRdb's copy holds only in-frame clones and misses some; the assay was immunoSEQ multiplex PCR. The profile shows around 130,000 clones, approximately 77% of them singletons. Sequencing input: peripheral blood. The chain couples TRBV6-1 to TRBJ1-5; D gene unclear. The receptor comes from a man aged 80 or over with acute or convalescent COVID-19. Here the CDR3 DNA reads TGTGCCAGCAGTGAAATAGAGAATCAGCCCCAGCATTTT. Amino acid sequence: CASSEIENQPQHF.